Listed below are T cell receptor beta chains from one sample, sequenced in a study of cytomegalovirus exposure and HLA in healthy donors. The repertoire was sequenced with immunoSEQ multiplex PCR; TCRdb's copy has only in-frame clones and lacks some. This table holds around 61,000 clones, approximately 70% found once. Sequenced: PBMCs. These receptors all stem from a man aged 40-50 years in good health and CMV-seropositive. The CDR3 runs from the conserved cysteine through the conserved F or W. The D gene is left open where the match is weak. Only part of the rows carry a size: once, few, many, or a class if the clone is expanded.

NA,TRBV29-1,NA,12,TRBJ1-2,TGCAGCTCCAGGACGACCGGGGATGGCTACACCTTC,CSSRTTGDGYTF
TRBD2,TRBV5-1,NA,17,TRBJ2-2,TGCGCCAGCAGCTTGGTTATTAGCGGGATCAGTACCGGGGAGCTGTTTTTT,CASSLVISGISTGELFF
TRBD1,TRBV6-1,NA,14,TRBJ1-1,TGTGCCAGCAGATCCGGGACAGGTCGCACTGAAGCTTTCTTT,CASRSGTGRTEAFF
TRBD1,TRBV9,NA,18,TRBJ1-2,TGTGCCAGCAGCGCCCGGACAGGGGGCCACGGAATTAACTATGGCTACACCTTC,CASSARTGGHGINYGYTF
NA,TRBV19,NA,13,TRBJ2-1,TGTGCCAGTAATGAGGGCTCCTACAATGAGCAGTTCTTC,CASNEGSYNEQFF
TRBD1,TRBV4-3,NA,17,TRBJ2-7,TGCGCCAGCAGCCAAGGGACAACGGGACAGGGTGACTACGAGCAGTACTTC,CASSQGTTGQGDYEQYF
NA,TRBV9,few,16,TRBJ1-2,TGTGCCAGCAGCGTAGCCTCCTCAGCGGAACCCTATGGCTACACCTTC,CASSVASSAEPYGYTF
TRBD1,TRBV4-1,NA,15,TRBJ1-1,TGCGCCAGCAGCCAAGCACAGACAGGGTACACTGAAGCTTTCTTT,CASSQAQTGYTEAFF
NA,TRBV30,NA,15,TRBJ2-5,TGTGCCTGGAGTGTACTTAGCGGAGGGAAAGAGACCCAGTACTTC,CAWSVLSGGKETQYF
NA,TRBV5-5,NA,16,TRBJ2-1,TGTGCCAGCAGCTTGGTTGGGGGCAAGTCCTACAATGAGCAGTTCTTC,CASSLVGGKSYNEQFF
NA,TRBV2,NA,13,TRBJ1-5,TGTGCCAGCAGGGGGGCGGTTCATCAGCCCCAGCATTTT,CASRGAVHQPQHF
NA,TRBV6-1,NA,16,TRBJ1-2,TGTGCCAGCAGTGAAGCGTCGGTTCGGGGTTTCTATGGCTACACCTTC,CASSEASVRGFYGYTF
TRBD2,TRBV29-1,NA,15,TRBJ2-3,TGCAGCGTTCAAAGGGCGGGGGGCAACACAGATACGCAGTATTTT,CSVQRAGGNTDTQYF
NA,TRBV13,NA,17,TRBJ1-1,TGTGCCAGCAGCGTCTACCCAGGGTTTCGGATGGGAACTGAAGCTTTCTTT,CASSVYPGFRMGTEAFF
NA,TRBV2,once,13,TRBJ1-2,TGTGCCAGCCACGCAGGCGCCCGCAGTGGCTACACCTTC,CASHAGARSGYTF
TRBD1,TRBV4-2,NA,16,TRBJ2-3,TGTGCCAGCAGCCAAGAAGACAGGGGAAGCACAGATACGCAGTATTTT,CASSQEDRGSTDTQYF
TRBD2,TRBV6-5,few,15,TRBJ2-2,TGTGCCAGCAGTTTAGCGGGGCGGGGCGCCGGGGAGCTGTTTTTT,CASSLAGRGAGELFF
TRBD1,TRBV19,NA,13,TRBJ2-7,TGTGCCACCGCCTCGGACAGGGGATACGAGCAGTACTTC,CATASDRGYEQYF
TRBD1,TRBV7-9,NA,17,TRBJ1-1,TGTGCCAGCAGTACGACCGGGACAGGGGGCAAACGGACTGAAGCTTTCTTT,CASSTTGTGGKRTEAFF
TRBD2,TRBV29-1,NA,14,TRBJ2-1,TGCAGCGTTGGGGCGGGAGGGCCCTCGAATGAGCAGTTCTTC,CSVGAGGPSNEQFF
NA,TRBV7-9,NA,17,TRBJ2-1,TGTGCCAGCAGCCCGGGGAGGGGGGAGGATTCCTACAATGAGCAGTTCTTC,CASSPGRGEDSYNEQFF
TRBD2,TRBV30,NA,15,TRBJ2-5,TGTGCCTGGAGACGAGGACTAGCGGGAGGAAAGACCCAGTACTTC,CAWRRGLAGGKTQYF
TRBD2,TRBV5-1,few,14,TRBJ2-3,TGCGCCAGCACTAGCGGGAATCCCACAGATACGCAGTATTTT,CASTSGNPTDTQYF
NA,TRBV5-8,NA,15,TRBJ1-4,TGTGCCAGCAGCTTGTCGGGACTCGGGGGTGAAAAACTGTTTTTT,CASSLSGLGGEKLFF
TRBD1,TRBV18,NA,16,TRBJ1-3,TGTGCCAGCTCACCACGGCAGACAGGGGGCGGAAACACCATATATTTT,CASSPRQTGGGNTIYF
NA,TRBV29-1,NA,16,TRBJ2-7,TGCAGCGTCGAGGGGGAGGGGAGAAGTTGGGACTACGAGCAGTACTTC,CSVEGEGRSWDYEQYF
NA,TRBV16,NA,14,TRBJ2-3,TGTGCCAGCAGCCAATCTGGGCTGACAGATACGCAGTATTTT,CASSQSGLTDTQYF
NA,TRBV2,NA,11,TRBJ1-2,TGTGCCAGGACGGAGGTCTATGGCTACACCTTC,CARTEVYGYTF
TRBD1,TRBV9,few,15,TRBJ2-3,TGTGCCAGCAGCTCGCGGACAGGGGCCACAGATACGCAGTATTTT,CASSSRTGATDTQYF
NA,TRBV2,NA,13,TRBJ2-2,TGTGCCAGCAACCCCGTTCCGGGAGGGGAGCTGTTTTTT,CASNPVPGGELFF
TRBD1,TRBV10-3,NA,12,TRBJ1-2,TGTGCCATCAGGACAGGGGGCGGTGGCTACACCTTC,CAIRTGGGGYTF